Listed below are T cell receptor beta chains from one sample, sequenced in a study of cytomegalovirus exposure and HLA in healthy donors. TCRdb's table, derived via immunoSEQ multiplex PCR, lists solely in-frame clones and lacks some. The table lists more than 90,000 clones, around 73% of them singletons. The sequencing input was PBMCs. The receptors shown here come from a woman aged 60-75 years in good health and CMV-seronegative. The CDR3 runs from the conserved cysteine through the conserved F or W. The order of the fields is V gene, clone size, D gene, J gene, CDR3 protein, CDR3 DNA. D genes are given only for firm matches. Size tells how often a clone was seen (once, few, many) or the class of an expanded clone, and some rows leave it out.

>TRBV7-9|NA|NA|TRBJ1-1
CASSRPEESEAFF
TGTGCCAGCAGCCGTCCCGAGGAATCTGAAGCTTTCTTT
>TRBV6-5|NA|NA|TRBJ1-4
CASRGEEGGREKLFF
TGTGCCAGCAGGGGTGAGGAGGGGGGGAGAGAAAAACTGTTTTTT
>TRBV30|NA|NA|TRBJ1-5
CAWSVMGALSNQPQHF
TGTGCCTGGAGTGTAATGGGGGCACTAAGCAATCAGCCCCAGCATTTT
>TRBV9|NA|TRBD2|TRBJ2-1
CASSAGTSGSYNEQFF
TGTGCCAGCAGCGCCGGGACTAGCGGCTCCTACAATGAGCAGTTCTTC
>TRBV7-2|once|NA|TRBJ2-7
CASSLLRNSYEQYF
TGTGCCAGCAGCTTATTGCGTAACTCCTACGAGCAGTACTTC
>TRBV6-5|NA|TRBD1|TRBJ1-1
CASSTGATEAFF
TGTGCCAGCAGTACAGGGGCCACTGAAGCTTTCTTT
>TRBV2|once|TRBD1|TRBJ1-2
CASSEPTGINYGYTF
TGTGCCAGCAGTGAACCGACAGGGATAAACTATGGCTACACCTTC
>TRBV30|NA|NA|TRBJ2-1
CAWGTGSSYNEQFF
TGTGCCTGGGGCACCGGGAGCTCCTACAATGAGCAGTTCTTC
>TRBV30|few|NA|TRBJ1-1
CASQSVNTEAFF
TGTGCGTCTCAATCAGTGAACACTGAAGCTTTCTTT
>TRBV19|medium-sized|NA|TRBJ2-7
CASRGTNSYEQYF
TGTGCCAGTAGGGGCACGAACTCCTACGAGCAGTACTTC
>TRBV2|NA|TRBD2|TRBJ2-3
CASSELAEGSDTQYF
TGTGCCAGCAGTGAACTAGCGGAGGGGTCAGATACGCAGTATTTT
>TRBV9|NA|NA|TRBJ2-7
CASSPSPGSGDYEQYF
TGTGCCAGCAGCCCCTCCCCCGGGTCGGGGGACTACGAGCAGTACTTC
>TRBV6-6|NA|NA|TRBJ1-1
CASRVAGDTEAFF
TGTGCCAGCAGGGTAGCGGGGGACACTGAAGCTTTCTTT
>TRBV7-2|NA|TRBD1|TRBJ1-4
CASSLGQGSEKLFF
TGTGCCAGCAGCTTGGGACAGGGGAGTGAAAAACTGTTTTTT
>TRBV30|NA|NA|TRBJ1-6
CAWSVGTGWNSPLHF
TGTGCCTGGAGTGTGGGGACTGGGTGGAATTCACCCCTCCACTTT
>TRBV6-5|NA|NA|TRBJ2-1
CASAYMDSSYNEQFF
TGTGCCAGCGCATACATGGACAGCTCCTACAATGAGCAGTTCTTC
>TRBV5-1|few|TRBD1|TRBJ1-2
CASSLAGGANYGYTF
TGCGCCAGCAGCTTGGCAGGGGGAGCTAACTATGGCTACACCTTC
>TRBV6-5|few|TRBD1|TRBJ1-2
CASSWDRVGYGYTF
TGTGCCAGCAGCTGGGACAGGGTTGGCTATGGCTACACCTTC
>TRBV9|few|TRBD2|TRBJ2-3
CASSVELAGGSTDTQYF
TGTGCCAGCAGCGTAGAACTAGCGGGGGGATCCACAGATACGCAGTATTTT
>TRBV6-5|NA|TRBD1|TRBJ1-5
CASSFSGGSGNQPQHF
TGTGCCAGCAGTTTCTCAGGGGGCAGTGGCAATCAGCCCCAGCATTTT
>TRBV2|NA|NA|TRBJ1-2
CASRDTINYGYTF
TGTGCCAGCCGGGACACGATTAACTATGGCTACACCTTC
>TRBV5-1|few|TRBD2|TRBJ2-3
CASSFGTSGDTQYF
TGCGCCAGCAGCTTCGGGACTAGCGGGGATACGCAGTATTTT
>TRBV5-4|NA|TRBD1|TRBJ1-5
CASSSRETGRISNQPQHF
TGTGCCAGCAGCTCCCGCGAGACAGGGAGGATTAGCAATCAGCCCCAGCATTTT
>TRBV5-1|NA|NA|TRBJ1-1
CASSLVQSDTEAFF
TGCGCCAGCAGCTTGGTACAGTCCGACACTGAAGCTTTCTTT
>TRBV5-6|NA|TRBD2|TRBJ2-4
CASSLVRQGGAKNIQYF
TGTGCCAGCAGCTTGGTGAGGCAGGGAGGGGCCAAAAACATTCAGTACTTC
>TRBV11-2|NA|TRBD2|TRBJ2-1
CASSSGTSEANEQFF
TGTGCCAGCAGCTCCGGGACTAGCGAGGCAAATGAGCAGTTCTTC
>TRBV6-6|once|NA|TRBJ2-5
CASSPTGRETQYF
TGTGCCAGCAGTCCTACAGGGCGAGAGACCCAGTACTTC
>TRBV28|few|TRBD1|TRBJ1-5
CASSLQGQGRPQHF
TGTGCCAGCAGTTTGCAGGGACAGGGACGCCCCCAGCATTTT
>TRBV6-5|NA|TRBD1|TRBJ1-5
CASSRTGVNQPQHF
TGTGCCAGCAGTCGGACAGGGGTTAATCAGCCCCAGCATTTT
>TRBV10-3|few|TRBD1|TRBJ1-2
CAIRGLDRVLDYGYTF
TGTGCCATCAGGGGCCTTGACAGGGTATTGGACTATGGCTACACCTTC
>TRBV7-2|NA|TRBD2|TRBJ2-1
CASSSQPGLAVNEQFF
TGTGCCAGCAGCTCCCAACCGGGACTAGCGGTCAATGAGCAGTTCTTC
>TRBV30|NA|NA|TRBJ1-5
CAWSEAFNQPQHF
TGTGCCTGGAGTGAAGCCTTCAATCAGCCCCAGCATTTT
>TRBV6-6|NA|TRBD2|TRBJ2-1
CASSPSGGLYNEQFF
TGTGCCAGCAGCCCGAGCGGGGGGCTTTACAATGAGCAGTTCTTC
>TRBV11-2|NA|NA|TRBJ1-1
CASRHQQGHEAFF
TGTGCCAGCAGACACCAACAGGGACATGAAGCTTTCTTT
>TRBV5-6|NA|NA|TRBJ1-1
CASSQERVEATEAFF
TGTGCCAGCAGCCAGGAGAGGGTGGAGGCCACTGAAGCTTTCTTT
>TRBV10-1|NA|TRBD1|TRBJ2-2
CASTDGTGPAGAGELFF
TGCGCCAGCACCGACGGGACAGGCCCCGCCGGGGCCGGGGAGCTGTTTTTT
>TRBV30|NA|NA|TRBJ2-3
CAWSARQGTDTQYF
TGTGCCTGGAGTGCCCGACAGGGCACAGATACGCAGTATTTT
>TRBV10-3|few|TRBD1|TRBJ1-2
CAISESGTGYGYTF
TGTGCCATCAGTGAGTCGGGGACAGGCTATGGCTACACCTTC
>TRBV6-5|NA|NA|TRBJ1-5
CASSVDRDNQPQHF
TGTGCCAGCAGTGTGGACAGAGATAATCAGCCCCAGCATTTT
>TRBV5-6|NA|TRBD1|TRBJ1-5
CASSLGTGDNQPQHF
TGTGCCAGCAGCTTAGGGACAGGGGACAATCAGCCCCAGCATTTT
>TRBV5-1|NA|NA|TRBJ2-7
CASSLANEGYEQYF
TGCGCCAGCAGCTTGGCCAATGAGGGCTACGAGCAGTACTTC
>TRBV6-5|few|NA|TRBJ1-4
CASSYTDRHEKLFF
TGTGCCAGCAGTTATACCGACAGACATGAAAAACTGTTTTTT
>TRBV11-2|NA|TRBD1|TRBJ1-4
CASSLGTGRDEKLFF
TGTGCCAGCAGCTTAGGGACAGGGAGGGATGAAAAACTGTTTTTT
>TRBV6-1|NA|NA|TRBJ1-1
CASSVNRVNTEAFF
TGTGCCAGCAGTGTAAACAGGGTGAACACTGAAGCTTTCTTT
>TRBV25-1|NA|NA|TRBJ1-6
CASSAPLNSPLHF
TGTGCCAGCAGTGCCCCCCTGAATTCACCCCTCCACTTT
>TRBV10-1|NA|NA|TRBJ1-2
CASSESRTGPGYTF
TGCGCCAGCAGTGAGTCTAGAACAGGGCCTGGCTACACCTTC
>TRBV29-1|NA|TRBD2|TRBJ2-6
CSVGAGGASVLTF
TGCAGCGTCGGGGCGGGGGGGGCGAGCGTCCTGACTTTC
>TRBV9|NA|NA|TRBJ2-5
CASSADGGNPQETQYF
TGTGCCAGCAGCGCCGATGGGGGGAACCCACAAGAGACCCAGTACTTC